The rows below give T cell receptor beta chains drawn from one sample of a study of blood T cell repertoires in COVID-19. Clones were read by immunoSEQ multiplex PCR, and TCRdb kept only the in-frame ones, dropping some. The data hold roughly 160,000 clones, with around 79% observed a single time. The source material was PBMCs or T cells enriched from blood (not recorded which). The receptors come from a man aged 50-59 years who had recovered from COVID-19. Each CDR3 is given without its conserved first and last residue.

v_gene | CDR3aa
TRBV3-1/TRBV3-2 | ASSRTTGLPYEQY
TRBV18 | ASSLASGELGYT
TRBV3-1/TRBV3-2 | ASSEDRGVYEQY
TRBV3-1/TRBV3-2 | ASSHGGNTIY
TRBV5-5 | ASMGGRSTGELF
TRBV19 | ASSKGSYGYT
TRBV27 | ASSFTGVYEQY
TRBV5-1 | ASSPLSSTEAF
TRBV18 | ASSPPDRGNYGYT
TRBV7-3 | ASSQPGVTEAF
TRBV19 | ASSDPGQGSLVGYT
TRBV11-1 | ASSLAAHSNTGELF
TRBV6-5 | ASNLQRGMAPLH
TRBV9 | ASSVEPGSVYGYT
TRBV30 | AWSGLGGRGQPQH
TRBV4-1 | ASSQAGTGRLAGVTGELF
TRBV14 | ASSHPGPSYNEQF
TRBV28 | ASSVLAGGVLVETQY
TRBV29-1 | SVGQGNYGYT
TRBV6-5 | ATSLLNRGDTEAF
TRBV6-5 | ASSSTAFSYEQY
TRBV19 | ASSISRDEKLF
TRBV19 | ASSIPTSGTSSTDTQY
TRBV27 | ASSTRQGYGYT
TRBV27 | ASSPKTGINTEAF